The T cell receptor (beta chain) described here comes from a study of blood T cell repertoires in COVID-19. Overall study: Both acute and convalescent COVID-19 samples were obtained from the United States, Italy and Spain. Sources were T cells, B-cell-depleted T cells, or PBMCs; the material itself was cDNA or gDNA.

This clone was detected once. CDR1 KGHDR and CDR2 SFDVKD come from the germline V gene. The trim removed 7 bases at V and 5 bases at J, leaving 10 bases unmatched. This CDR3 is built from 15 residues. Study processing details: By means of reference gene primer amplification, nucleated cell counts were estimated. Assay: immunoSEQ multiplex PCR; the TCRdb copy retains only in-frame clones and omits some. From that table come the V and J calls and clone size; the DNA was used to work out D and trimming. The data contain approximately 81,000 clones, around 80% of them singletons. The V call is TRBV24-1, the J call TRBJ2-1, with 7 bases fitting TRBD1. The material sequenced was peripheral blood. This clonotype was obtained from a human donor in a cohort sampled during active COVID-19. The CDR3 sequence is CATSATGTAHNEQFF. The CDR3 coding sequence is TGTGCCACCAGCGCGACCGGGACAGCCCACAATGAGCAGTTCTTC.